This is a list of T cell receptor beta chains from one sample in a study of control samples from healthy donors and cancer patients. Produced via immunoSEQ multiplex PCR; TCRdb's table is partial and in-frame only. The sample yields more than 85,000 clones, roughly 90% seen once. The sample consisted of PBMCs. These receptors all come from a woman aged 55-75 years with lung cancer. Both conserved end residues are part of each CDR3. The order of the fields is D gene, V gene, clone size, J gene, CDR3 protein, CDR3 DNA. A D gene is named only where the DNA matches it firmly. Some rows have no size entry. The others give once, few or many, or a class for an expanded clone.

TRBD1	TRBV7-2	once	TRBJ2-1	CASSLIFSQGATNEQFF	TGTGCCAGCAGCTTAATCTTTTCCCAGGGGGCGACGAATGAGCAGTTCTTC
NA	TRBV7-9	once	TRBJ1-2	CASSLKSLGGYGYTF	TGTGCCAGCAGCTTAAAGTCATTAGGGGGTTATGGCTACACCTTC
TRBD1	TRBV19	NA	TRBJ1-1	CASSSNSGTGATEAFF	TGTGCCAGTAGTAGCAATTCCGGGACAGGGGCCACTGAAGCTTTCTTT
NA	TRBV6-6	once	TRBJ2-7	CASSYGTVNDYEQYF	TGTGCCAGCAGTTACGGGACCGTAAACGACTACGAGCAGTACTTC
NA	TRBV7-2	few	TRBJ2-6	CASSLVSSGANVLTF	TGTGCCAGCAGCTTAGTCAGCTCTGGGGCCAACGTCCTGACTTTC
NA	TRBV11-2	NA	TRBJ2-2	CASSLARTRFTGELFF	TGTGCCAGCAGCTTAGCCCGTACTAGGTTCACCGGGGAGCTGTTTTTT
NA	TRBV27	NA	TRBJ2-7	CASSLGGPTIYEQYF	TGTGCCAGCAGTTTAGGGGGGCCTACGATCTACGAGCAGTACTTC
TRBD1	TRBV29-1	few	TRBJ2-5	CSVEGGRQGWGTQYF	TGCAGCGTTGAAGGAGGGCGACAGGGGTGGGGGACCCAGTACTTC
TRBD2	TRBV30	NA	TRBJ2-1	CAWNGLAGRRNEQFF	TGTGCCTGGAACGGACTAGCGGGACGGCGCAATGAGCAGTTCTTC
TRBD2	TRBV11-3	NA	TRBJ2-1	CASSSSGSGFNEQFF	TGTGCCAGCAGCTCTAGCGGGAGCGGATTTAATGAGCAGTTCTTC
NA	TRBV6-5	NA	TRBJ1-1	CASYTGRDTEAFF	TGTGCCAGCTATACCGGGAGGGACACTGAAGCTTTCTTT
TRBD1	TRBV28	once	TRBJ1-1	CASSLVAGGTNTEAFF	TGTGCCAGCAGTTTAGTGGCAGGGGGCACGAACACTGAAGCTTTCTTT
NA	TRBV27	NA	TRBJ1-2	CASRLHGRGGYTF	TGTGCCAGCAGGCTTCATGGGCGCGGAGGCTACACCTTC
NA	TRBV5-1	NA	TRBJ2-3	CASSSDLNPTDTQYF	TGCGCCAGCAGCTCGGACCTCAACCCCACAGATACGCAGTATTTT
NA	TRBV4-3	once	TRBJ1-2	CASSQGDNYGYTF	TGCGCCAGCAGCCAAGGAGACAACTATGGCTACACCTTC
TRBD2	TRBV10-3	NA	TRBJ2-1	CAISGVTSGNNEQFF	TGTGCCATCAGTGGTGTAACTAGCGGGAACAATGAGCAGTTCTTC
TRBD1	TRBV27	NA	TRBJ1-2	CATSRTGGGYTF	TGTGCCACCTCAAGGACAGGGGGTGGCTACACCTTC
NA	TRBV19	NA	TRBJ1-5	CASIDQGPHQPQHF	TGTGCCAGTATCGATCAGGGGCCCCATCAGCCCCAGCATTTT
NA	TRBV23-1	NA	TRBJ1-6	CASSQSFLVYSAYNSPLHF	TGCGCCAGCAGTCAATCATTTTTGGTTTACTCCGCCTATAATTCACCCCTCCACTTT
TRBD2	TRBV12-5	NA	TRBJ2-1	CASGVTSGGPYNEQFF	TGTGCTAGTGGAGTTACTAGCGGGGGACCCTACAATGAGCAGTTCTTC
NA	TRBV6-5	NA	TRBJ2-7	CASQSEWGEQYF	TGTGCGAGCCAAAGTGAATGGGGCGAGCAGTACTTC
TRBD1	TRBV30	NA	TRBJ2-5	CAWTGTGQETQYF	TGTGCCTGGACCGGGACAGGGCAAGAGACCCAGTACTTC
NA	TRBV19	NA	TRBJ1-1	CASSEDINTEAFF	TGTGCCAGTAGCGAGGACATCAACACTGAAGCTTTCTTT
NA	TRBV5-8	NA	TRBJ1-5	CASSLGRGRTGVEPQHF	TGTGCCAGCAGCTTGGGCCGGGGGCGGACTGGCGTGGAGCCCCAGCATTTT
TRBD1	TRBV18	NA	TRBJ2-5	CASSLQGQIQETQYF	TGTGCCAGCTCACTGCAGGGACAGATACAAGAGACCCAGTACTTC
TRBD1	TRBV19	NA	TRBJ1-1	CASSVQGHMNTEAFF	TGTGCCAGTAGCGTACAGGGGCACATGAACACTGAAGCTTTCTTT
NA	TRBV18	NA	TRBJ1-1	CASSPLPENTEAFF	TGTGCCAGCTCACCACTCCCGGAGAACACTGAAGCTTTCTTT
NA	TRBV28	once	TRBJ2-3	CASSLSLPNTQYF	TGTGCCAGCAGTTTATCGCTTCCCAATACGCAGTATTTT
NA	TRBV19	NA	TRBJ2-2	CASSVQRNTGELFF	TGTGCCAGTAGCGTTCAGCGGAACACCGGGGAGCTGTTTTTT
NA	TRBV10-3	NA	TRBJ2-1	CAIRDFSSSYNEQFF	TGTGCCATCAGGGACTTTTCTAGCTCCTACAATGAGCAGTTCTTC
NA	TRBV11-3	NA	TRBJ1-6	CASSLSGNSPLHF	TGTGCCAGCAGCTTAAGTGGGAATTCACCCCTCCACTTT
TRBD2	TRBV5-1	NA	TRBJ2-3	CASSSRLAVTDTQYF	TGCGCCAGCAGCTCCAGACTAGCGGTCACAGATACGCAGTATTTT
TRBD2	TRBV5-8	NA	TRBJ2-1	CAGAREGDEQFF	TGTGCCGGGGCGCGGGAGGGTGACGAGCAGTTCTTC
TRBD1	TRBV9	NA	TRBJ1-6	CASSESGTGDSPLHF	TGTGCCAGCAGCGAATCCGGGACAGGGGATTCACCCCTCCACTTT
TRBD1	TRBV30	once	TRBJ1-6	CAWSLFGTGKSPLHF	TGTGCCTGGAGCCTATTCGGGACAGGGAAATCACCCCTCCACTTT
NA	TRBV12-3/TRBV12-4	NA	TRBJ2-2	CASTQTGGELFF	TGTGCCAGCACCCAGACGGGCGGGGAGCTGTTTTTT
NA	TRBV7-2	NA	TRBJ1-5	CASSPDVNSNQPQHF	TGTGCCAGCAGCCCGGACGTTAACAGCAATCAGCCCCAGCATTTT
NA	TRBV28	NA	TRBJ1-2	CASSLSEFYGYTF	TGTGCCAGCAGTTTATCAGAGTTCTATGGCTACACCTTC
NA	TRBV4-1	once	TRBJ2-2	CASSPSRGEAGELFF	TGCGCCAGCAGCCCTAGCCGAGGGGAGGCCGGGGAGCTGTTTTTT
TRBD2	TRBV7-2	NA	TRBJ2-3	CASSLGLAGEGTDTQYF	TGTGCCAGCAGCTTGGGACTAGCGGGAGAAGGCACAGATACGCAGTATTTT
TRBD2	TRBV19	NA	TRBJ2-5	CASSLTSGGSSETQYF	TGTGCCAGTAGCCTAACTAGCGGGGGTTCCTCTGAGACCCAGTACTTC